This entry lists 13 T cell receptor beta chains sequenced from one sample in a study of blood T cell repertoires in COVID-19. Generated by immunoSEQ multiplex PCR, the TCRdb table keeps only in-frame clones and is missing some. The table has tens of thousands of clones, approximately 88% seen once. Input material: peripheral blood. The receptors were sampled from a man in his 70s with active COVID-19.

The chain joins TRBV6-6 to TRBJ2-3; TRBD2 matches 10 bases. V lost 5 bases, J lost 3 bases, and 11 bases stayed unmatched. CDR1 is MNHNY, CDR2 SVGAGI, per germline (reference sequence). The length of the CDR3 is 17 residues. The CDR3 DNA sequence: TGTGCCAGCAGTCGAGGACTAGCGGTAGTCGGGACAGATACGCAGTATTTT. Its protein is CASSRGLAVVGTDTQYF.

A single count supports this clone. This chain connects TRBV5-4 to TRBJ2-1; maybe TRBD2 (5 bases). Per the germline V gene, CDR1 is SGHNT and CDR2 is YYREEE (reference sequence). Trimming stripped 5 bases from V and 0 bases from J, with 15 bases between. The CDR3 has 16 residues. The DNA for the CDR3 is TGTGCCAGCAGACCTGGAGGCGCCAGCTCCTACAATGAGCAGTTCTTC. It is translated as CASRPGGASSYNEQFF.

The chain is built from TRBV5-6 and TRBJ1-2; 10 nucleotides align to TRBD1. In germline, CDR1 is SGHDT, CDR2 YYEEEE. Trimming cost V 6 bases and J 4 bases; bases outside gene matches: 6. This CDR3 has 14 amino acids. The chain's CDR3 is CASTRQGAGYGYTF. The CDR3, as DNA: TGTGCCAGCACAAGACAGGGGGCGGGCTATGGCTACACCTTC.

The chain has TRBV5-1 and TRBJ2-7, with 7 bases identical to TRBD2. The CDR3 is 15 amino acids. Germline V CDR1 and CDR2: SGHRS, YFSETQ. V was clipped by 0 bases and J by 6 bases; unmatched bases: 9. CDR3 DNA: TGCGCCAGCAGCTTGGAAGGGCGTGGGAGGGGCGAGCAGTACTTC. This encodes CASSLEGRGRGEQYF.

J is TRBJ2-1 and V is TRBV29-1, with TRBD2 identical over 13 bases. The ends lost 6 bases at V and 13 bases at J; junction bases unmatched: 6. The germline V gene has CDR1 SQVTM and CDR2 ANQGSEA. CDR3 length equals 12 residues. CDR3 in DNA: TGCAGCGTCGAACCGGGACTAGCGGGACAGTTCTTC. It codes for CSVEPGLAGQFF.

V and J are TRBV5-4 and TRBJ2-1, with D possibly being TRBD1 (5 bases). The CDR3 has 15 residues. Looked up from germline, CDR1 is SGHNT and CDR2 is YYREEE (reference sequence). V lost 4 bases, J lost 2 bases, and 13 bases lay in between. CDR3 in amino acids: CASSRDREPYNEQFF. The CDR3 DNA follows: TGTGCCAGCAGCCGAGACAGAGAACCCTACAATGAGCAGTTCTTC. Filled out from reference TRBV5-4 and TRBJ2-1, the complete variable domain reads ETGVTQSPTHLIKTRGQQVTLRCSSQSGHNTVSWYQQALGQGPQFIFQYYREEENGRGNFPPRFSGLQFPNYSSELNVNALELDDSALYLCASSRDREPYNEQFFGPGTRLTVL.

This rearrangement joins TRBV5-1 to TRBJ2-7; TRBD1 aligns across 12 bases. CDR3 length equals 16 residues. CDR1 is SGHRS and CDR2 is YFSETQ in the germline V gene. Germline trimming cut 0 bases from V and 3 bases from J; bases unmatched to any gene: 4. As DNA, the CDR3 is TGCGCCAGCAGCTTGGCCGGGACAGGGGGCGTCTACGAGCAGTACTTC. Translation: CASSLAGTGGVYEQYF.

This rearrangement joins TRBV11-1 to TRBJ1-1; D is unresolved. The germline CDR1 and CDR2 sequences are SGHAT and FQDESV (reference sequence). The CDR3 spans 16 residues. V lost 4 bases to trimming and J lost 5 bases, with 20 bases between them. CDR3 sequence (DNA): TGTGCCAGCAGCTCCGGGCTAACTCTACTAGGGACTGAAGCTTTCTTT. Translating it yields CASSSGLTLLGTEAFF.

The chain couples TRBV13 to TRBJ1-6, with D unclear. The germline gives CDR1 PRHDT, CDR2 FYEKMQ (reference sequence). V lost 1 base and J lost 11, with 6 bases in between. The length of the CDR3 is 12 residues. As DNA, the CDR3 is TGTGCCAGCAGCTTAGCCAGGACACCCCTCCACTTT. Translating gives CASSLARTPLHF.

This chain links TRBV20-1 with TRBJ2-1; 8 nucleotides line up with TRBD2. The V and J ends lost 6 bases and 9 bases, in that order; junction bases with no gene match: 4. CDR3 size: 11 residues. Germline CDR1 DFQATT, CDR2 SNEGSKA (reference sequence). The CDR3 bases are TGCAGTGCCACTAGCGGCGGTGAGCAGTTCTTC. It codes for CSATSGGEQFF.

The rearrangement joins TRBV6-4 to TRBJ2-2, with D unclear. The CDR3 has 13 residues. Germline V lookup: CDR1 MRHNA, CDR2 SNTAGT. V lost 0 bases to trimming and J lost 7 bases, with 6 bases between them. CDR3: CASSDSSFGELFF. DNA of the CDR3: TGTGCCAGCAGTGACTCGAGCTTCGGGGAGCTGTTTTTT.

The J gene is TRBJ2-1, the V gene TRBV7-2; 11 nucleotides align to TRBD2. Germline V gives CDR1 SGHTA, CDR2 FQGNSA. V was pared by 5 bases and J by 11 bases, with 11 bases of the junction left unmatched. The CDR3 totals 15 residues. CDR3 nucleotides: TGTGCCAGCAGCACCACTAGCGGGAGAGAGGGTAAGCAGTTCTTC. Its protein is CASSTTSGREGKQFF.

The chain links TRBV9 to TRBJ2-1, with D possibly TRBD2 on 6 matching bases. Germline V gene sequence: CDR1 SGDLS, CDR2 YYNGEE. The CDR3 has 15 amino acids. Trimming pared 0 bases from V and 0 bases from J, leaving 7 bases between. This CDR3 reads CASSVVADSYNEQFF. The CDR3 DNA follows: TGTGCCAGCAGCGTAGTAGCGGACTCCTACAATGAGCAGTTCTTC.